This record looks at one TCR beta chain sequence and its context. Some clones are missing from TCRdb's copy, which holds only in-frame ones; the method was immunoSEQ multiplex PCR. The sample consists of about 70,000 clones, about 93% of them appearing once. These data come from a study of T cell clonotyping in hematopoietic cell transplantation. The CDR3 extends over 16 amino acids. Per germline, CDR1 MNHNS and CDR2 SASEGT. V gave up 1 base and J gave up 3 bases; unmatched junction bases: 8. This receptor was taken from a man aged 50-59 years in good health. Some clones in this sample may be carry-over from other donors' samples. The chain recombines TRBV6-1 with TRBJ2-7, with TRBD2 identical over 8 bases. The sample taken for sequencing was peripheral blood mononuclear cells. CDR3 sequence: CASSEEPMAGGYEQYF. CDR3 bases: TGTGCCAGCAGTGAAGAACCTATGGCGGGGGGCTACGAGCAGTACTTC.